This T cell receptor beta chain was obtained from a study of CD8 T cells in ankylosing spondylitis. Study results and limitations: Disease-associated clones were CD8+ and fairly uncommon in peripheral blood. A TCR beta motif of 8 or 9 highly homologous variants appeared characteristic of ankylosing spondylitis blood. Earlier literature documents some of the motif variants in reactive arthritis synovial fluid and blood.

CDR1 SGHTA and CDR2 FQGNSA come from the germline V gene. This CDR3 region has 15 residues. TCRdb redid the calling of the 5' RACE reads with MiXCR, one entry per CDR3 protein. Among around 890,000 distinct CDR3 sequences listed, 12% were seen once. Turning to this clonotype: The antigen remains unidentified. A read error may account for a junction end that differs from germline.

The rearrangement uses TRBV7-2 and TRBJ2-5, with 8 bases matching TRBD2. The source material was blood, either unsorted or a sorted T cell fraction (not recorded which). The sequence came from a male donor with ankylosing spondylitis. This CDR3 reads CAGSLYAGGGETQYF. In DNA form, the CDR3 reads TGTGCCGGCAGCTTATATGCGGGAGGCGGCGAGACCCAGTACTTC.